This TCR beta chain is from a study of Ad26.COV2.S vaccination and SARS-CoV-2 variants. In the study overall: Ad26.COV2.S arm of COV1001 included the donor.

With V trimmed by 5 bases and J by 7 bases, 24 bases remained unmatched. The CDR3 has 20 residues. In germline, CDR1 is SGHVS, CDR2 FNYEAQ. Treatment: some 20 received Ad26.COV2.S at low or high dose, single or two shots; about 5 received placebo; per-sample allocation not given. Material that was analyzed had been drawn on day 63 after the first vaccine or placebo injection. Assay used: immunoSEQ multiplex PCR; TCRdb lists only in-frame clones, some missing. The table includes around 450,000 clones, 89% detected once. Sequencing was performed on peripheral blood, taken in a trial of Ad26.COV2.S vaccine versus placebo. V gene TRBV7-6 combines with J gene TRBJ2-2; TRBD2 aligns across 8 bases. This sequence originates from a person between 18 and 65 years old who received the Ad26.COV2.S COVID-19 vaccine or a placebo. The CDR3 reads CASSHHLPIAGGGPGGELFF. CDR3 nucleotide sequence: TGTGCCAGCAGCCACCACCTCCCAATCGCTGGCGGGGGGCCGGGCGGGGAGCTGTTTTTT.